This T cell receptor beta chain was identified during a study of shared T cell receptors in the human thymus. Profiling relied on immunoSEQ multiplex PCR, and the TCRdb table lists in-frame clones only, not all of them. This table has roughly 660,000 clones, 70% to 90% appearing once. The same sample was also used in a study of human thymus T cells. That investigation notes: The sample donors, healthy Finnish infants, were having corrective surgery for congenital heart defects. The source of the thymus tissue was resections taken during corrective heart surgery. Thymic and blood repertoires appeared to carry a bias in their V and J gene usage. Among unrelated individuals, related research reported thymic repertoires that overlapped highly.

This TCR came from a boy in the first two years of life with a congenital heart defect. Sequencing was done on a sample of thymocytes.

The CDR3 spells CASSLGREYDKNIQYF. CDR3 nucleotide sequence: TGTGCCAGCAGCTTGGGTCGGGAGTATGACAAAAACATTCAGTACTTC. This chain uses TRBV5-6 with TRBJ2-4, with D tentatively TRBD2 (6 bases). V was clipped by 0 bases and J by 3 bases, with 13 bases between them. This CDR3 spans 16 amino acids. Looked up from germline, CDR1 is SGHDT and CDR2 is YYEEEE.